This section outlines one TCR beta chain sequence together with its context. These data come from a study of cytomegalovirus exposure and HLA in healthy donors. The assay was immunoSEQ multiplex PCR, and TCRdb's table has in-frame clones only and misses some. The sample has about 180,000 clones, approximately 90% seen once; the top ten hold approximately 1.4%. The V and J ends lost 4 bases and 2 bases respectively, with 14 bases between them. The CDR3 is 14 residues long. CDR1 SQVTM and CDR2 ANQGSEA come from the germline V gene. The TCR comes from a woman between 25 and 40 years old in good health and CMV-seronegative. Sequencing used PBMCs. The chain recombines TRBV29-1 with TRBJ2-5; D is unresolved. In nucleotides, the CDR3 is TGCAGCGTTGCCCCGACACTGCCACAAGAGACCCAGTACTTC. It codes for CSVAPTLPQETQYF.